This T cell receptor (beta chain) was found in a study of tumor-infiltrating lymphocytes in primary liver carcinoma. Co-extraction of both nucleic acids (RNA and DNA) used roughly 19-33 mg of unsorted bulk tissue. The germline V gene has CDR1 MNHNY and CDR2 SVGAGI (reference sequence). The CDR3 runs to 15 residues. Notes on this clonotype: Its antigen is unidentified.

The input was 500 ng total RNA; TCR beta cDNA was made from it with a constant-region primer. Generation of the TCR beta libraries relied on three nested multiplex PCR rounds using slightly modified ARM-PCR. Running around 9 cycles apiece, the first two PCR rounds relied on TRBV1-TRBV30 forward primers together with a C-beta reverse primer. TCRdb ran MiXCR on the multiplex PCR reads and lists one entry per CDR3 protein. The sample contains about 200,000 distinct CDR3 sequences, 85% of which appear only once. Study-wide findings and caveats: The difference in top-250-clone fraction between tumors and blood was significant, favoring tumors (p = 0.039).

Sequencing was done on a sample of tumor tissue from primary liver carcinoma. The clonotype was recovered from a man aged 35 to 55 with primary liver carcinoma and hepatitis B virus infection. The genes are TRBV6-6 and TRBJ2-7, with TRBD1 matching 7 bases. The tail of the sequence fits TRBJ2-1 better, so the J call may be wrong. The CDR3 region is CASSPRQGPFYEQFF. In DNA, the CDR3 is TGTGCCAGCAGTCCGCGACAGGGACCATTCTACGAGCAGTTCTTC.